A few counts support the clone carrying this T cell receptor (beta chain). V shed 0 bases and J shed 9 bases, with 17 bases lying between them. This CDR3 spans 15 amino acids. Germline V CDR1 and CDR2: LGHDT, YNNKEL (reference sequence). TCRdb used MiXCR to reprocess the reads, holding one entry per CDR3 protein. This sample has a few hundred thousand distinct CDR3 sequences, with around 18% found just once. This entry is derived from a study of T cell repertoires in cytomegalovirus infection. Study as a whole: A matching HLA type, together with CMV infection, was signaled by public TCR beta signatures.

This sequence originates from a human donor in good health (CMV status not recorded). Some clones in this sample may be carry-over from other donors' samples. The sample comprised PBMCs. This rearrangement joins TRBV3-1 to TRBJ1-1; no definite D call. The CDR3 DNA sequence: TGTGCCAGCAGCCAAGACTACGGCCGGTGGGGAAAAGCTTTCTTT. Translation gives CASSQDYGRWGKAFF.